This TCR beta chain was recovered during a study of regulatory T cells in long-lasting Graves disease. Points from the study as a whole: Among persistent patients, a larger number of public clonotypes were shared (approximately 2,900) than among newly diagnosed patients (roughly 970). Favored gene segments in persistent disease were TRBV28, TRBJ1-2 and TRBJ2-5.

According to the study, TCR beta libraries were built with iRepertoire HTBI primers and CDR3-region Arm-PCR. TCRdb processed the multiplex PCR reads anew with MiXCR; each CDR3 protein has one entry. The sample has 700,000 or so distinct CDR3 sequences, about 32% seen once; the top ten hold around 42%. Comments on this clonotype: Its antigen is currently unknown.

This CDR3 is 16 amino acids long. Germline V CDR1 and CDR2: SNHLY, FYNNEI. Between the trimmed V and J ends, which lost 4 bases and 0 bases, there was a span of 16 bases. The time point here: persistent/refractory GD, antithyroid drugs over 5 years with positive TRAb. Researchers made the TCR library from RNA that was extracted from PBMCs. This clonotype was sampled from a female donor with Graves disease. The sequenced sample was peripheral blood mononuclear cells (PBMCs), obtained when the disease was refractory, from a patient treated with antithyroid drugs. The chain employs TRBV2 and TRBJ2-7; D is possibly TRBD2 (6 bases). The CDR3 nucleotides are TGTGCCAGCAGTGGCTGGACAAGGAGGGACTCCTACGAGCAGTACTTC. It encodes CASSGWTRRDSYEQYF. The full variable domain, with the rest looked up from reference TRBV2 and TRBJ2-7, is EPEVTQTPSHQVTQMGQEVILRCVPISNHLYFYWYRQILGQKVEFLVSFYNNEISEKSEIFDDQFSVERPDGSNFTLKIRSTKLEDSAMYFCASSGWTRRDSYEQYFGPGTRLTVT.